The present T cell receptor beta chain was sequenced within a study of blood T cell repertoires in COVID-19. Background on the study: From the United States, Italy and Spain came samples of acute and convalescent COVID-19.

V trimming: 2 bases; J trimming: 4 bases; junction bases outside the gene matches: 10. This CDR3 has 16 residues. In germline, CDR1 is MGHRA, CDR2 YSYEKL. As handled by the study authors: Amplifying reference gene primers gave estimates of nucleated cell counts. Profiling relied on immunoSEQ multiplex PCR, and the TCRdb table lists in-frame clones only, not all of them. That table gives V, J and clone size, and the DNA gave D and trimming. The sample has a few hundred thousand clones; more than 75% are singletons. The TCR was taken from a woman between 45 and 60 years old who had recovered from COVID-19. Sequenced sample: PBMCs or T cells enriched from blood (not recorded which). The gene calls are TRBV4-1 and TRBJ2-7, with 8 bases aligning to TRBD2. CDR3 sequence: CASSQNPRGGPYEQYF. CDR3 sequence (DNA): TGCGCCAGCAGCCAAAACCCCCGGGGGGGACCTTACGAGCAGTACTTC.